This is a list of T cell receptor beta chains from one sample in a study of cytomegalovirus exposure and HLA in healthy donors. Sequencing was performed with immunoSEQ multiplex PCR; in TCRdb, only in-frame clones are kept and a portion is missing. The sample holds over 60,000 clones; 60% to 75% are singletons and the top ten take 9.5% to 15%. The sequenced sample consisted of PBMCs. These receptors were taken from a man in his sixties or seventies in good health and CMV-seronegative. CDR3s include the opening cysteine and the closing phenylalanine or tryptophan.

j_call	v_call	cdr3_aa
TRBJ2-7	TRBV15	CATSRDLGQGYEQYF
TRBJ1-5	TRBV7-2	CASSLGQPNQPQHF
TRBJ1-1	TRBV6-1	CASSERWSTEAFF
TRBJ2-3	TRBV7-9	CASARGLAVVMGTDTQYF
TRBJ2-7	TRBV6-6	CASSLGQPSYEQYF
TRBJ1-4	TRBV2	CASSQESNEKLFF
TRBJ1-2	TRBV19	CASSGTGEFYGYTF
TRBJ2-1	TRBV4-3	CASSQELAGNNEQFF
TRBJ2-7	TRBV27	CASSPDTGLAGKYF
TRBJ1-1	TRBV27	CASSLQPGNTEAFF
TRBJ2-1	TRBV19	CASSIDPSTGSYNEQFF
TRBJ2-2	TRBV28	CASYDRGTNTGELFF
TRBJ2-7	TRBV2	CASSEARAIEQYF
TRBJ1-5	TRBV9	CASSVDLFQPQHF
TRBJ1-4	TRBV9	CASSPTAGRMNEKLFF
TRBJ1-3	TRBV6-5	CASRLQAISGNTIYF
TRBJ2-3	TRBV9	CASSVQGEDTQYF
TRBJ2-3	TRBV5-1	CASSLSGTGWSDTQYF
TRBJ1-2	TRBV28	CASTAEGRNYGYTF
TRBJ2-7	TRBV6-1	CASSAGQGPFYEQYF
TRBJ2-1	TRBV18	CASSGGGRNEQFF
TRBJ1-4	TRBV18	CASSPPGQGVMSNEKLFF
TRBJ2-4	TRBV5-5	CASSLVKVGLKNIQYF
TRBJ1-2	TRBV6-5	CASRTQGSGYGYTF
TRBJ2-2	TRBV11-3	CASSVGTSGHGELFF
TRBJ1-6	TRBV5-1	CASSLSGQASSYNSPLHF
TRBJ1-4	TRBV19	CASSVQRGGTNEKLFF
TRBJ1-5	TRBV2	CASSSRGNNQPQHF
TRBJ2-1	TRBV5-1	CASSTSVGNEQFF
TRBJ2-1	TRBV11-2	CASSLFRGEQFF
TRBJ1-6	TRBV19	CASRGDRGPLSSYNSPLHF
TRBJ2-5	TRBV9	CASNRAGAQETQYF
TRBJ2-3	TRBV6-4	CASSVSGGSTDTQYF
TRBJ1-2	TRBV11-2	CASSAGRYYGYTF
TRBJ1-1	TRBV4-1	CASSQRTGFHYYGTEAFF
TRBJ2-1	TRBV28	CASSLSGGSYNEQFF
TRBJ2-4	TRBV5-1	CASSKGSFSGDSGKNIQYF
TRBJ2-7	TRBV5-4	CASSHPNSYEQYF
TRBJ2-2	TRBV2	CASSVGRLAGDTGELFF
TRBJ2-2	TRBV19	CASSTRGSGTGELFF
TRBJ1-1	TRBV6-6	CASSYTGRDTEAFF
TRBJ1-3	TRBV18	CASSPGQGAMNTIYF
TRBJ1-1	TRBV10-2	CASSLQGKTEAFF
TRBJ1-6	TRBV4-1	CASSQVLPRQGLFNSPLHF